This TCR beta chain appears in the sequencing data of a study of CD8 T cells in ankylosing spondylitis. Details on this clonotype: Its antigen is unknown.

General study findings and limits: From matched ankylosing spondylitis synovial fluid, disease-linked clones were reportedly recovered at significantly enriched levels. The disease-linked clones had a CD8+ phenotype and low blood frequencies. Among TCR beta sequences, a motif of several highly homologous variants appeared characteristic of ankylosing spondylitis blood.

Making the TCR beta libraries involved quantitative 5'-RACE with molecular barcodes. Each CDR3 protein is one row after TCRdb ran MiXCR on the 5' RACE reads. The sample yields roughly 700,000 distinct CDR3 sequences, around a fifth seen once. Germline-derived CDR1 and CDR2 are DFQATT and SNEGSKA (reference sequence). CDR3 length: 15 residues. Between the trimmed V and J ends, which lost 6 bases and 1 base, there was a span of 15 bases. The rearrangement uses TRBV20-1 and TRBJ2-2; no clear D. The sample was blood, either unsorted or a sorted T cell fraction (not recorded which). The TCR was taken from a male donor with ankylosing spondylitis. CDR3 coding DNA: TGCAGTGCCCGGAACCAGGACGGGAACACCGGGGAGCTGTTTTTT. As protein: CSARNQDGNTGELFF.